This is a list of T cell receptor beta chains from one sample in a study of blood T cell repertoires in COVID-19. Clones were sequenced by immunoSEQ multiplex PCR, and TCRdb holds only the in-frame ones, with some missing. The sample includes about 190,000 clones, 65% to 80% seen only once; the top ten take around an eighth. The material sequenced was peripheral blood. All receptors come from a woman in her forties or fifties with acute or convalescent COVID-19. CDR3s include the opening cysteine and the closing phenylalanine or tryptophan. A D gene is named only where the DNA matches it firmly. Clone sizes are given selectively: once, few, many, or a class where the clone is expanded.

TRBD1,TRBJ2-7,TRBV2,-,TGTGCCAGCAGTGCGGACAGGGTTTCTTTTTACGAGCAGTACTTC,CASSADRVSFYEQYF
TRBD1,TRBJ1-2,TRBV3-1/TRBV3-2,-,TGTGCCAGCAACGCACCGGGACAGAGTAACTATGGCTACACCTTC,CASNAPGQSNYGYTF
-,TRBJ1-1,TRBV19,-,TGTGCCAGTAAGAGGATGAACACTGAAGCTTTCTTT,CASKRMNTEAFF
-,TRBJ2-7,TRBV9,-,TGTGCCAGCAGCGCAGTGCCCGGGGGCGAGCAGTACTTC,CASSAVPGGEQYF
-,TRBJ2-1,TRBV30,-,TGTGCCTGGAGTGGGCGGGAAGAGCAGTTCTTC,CAWSGREEQFF
TRBD2,TRBJ2-2,TRBV11-3,few,TGTGCCAGCAGCCCAACCGGGACTAGCGGGAAGAACACCGGGGAGCTGTTTTTT,CASSPTGTSGKNTGELFF
TRBD2,TRBJ2-7,TRBV7-2,-,TGTGCCAGCAGCCTCGCCGGACTAGCGGGAGACTCCTACGAGCAGTACTTC,CASSLAGLAGDSYEQYF
TRBD1,TRBJ1-2,TRBV5-4,-,TGTGCCAGCAGCCCTAAAACAGGGGATGGATCTGGCTACACCTTC,CASSPKTGDGSGYTF
TRBD2,TRBJ2-1,TRBV27,-,TGTGCCAGCAGTTCTCCCTTGGGGGGGAAGTTCTTC,CASSSPLGGKFF
TRBD1,TRBJ2-4,TRBV28,-,TGTGCCAGCAGTTTAATTGGAACAGGGGGCAGTGACATTCAGTACTTC,CASSLIGTGGSDIQYF
TRBD2,TRBJ2-7,TRBV5-1,-,TGCGCCAGCAGCCACCCCCCTAGCGGGTCCTACGAGCAGTACTTC,CASSHPPSGSYEQYF
-,TRBJ1-4,TRBV19,-,TGTGCCAGTAGTTTGCGTCGCACGAGCGAAAAACTGTTTTTT,CASSLRRTSEKLFF
-,TRBJ1-2,TRBV11-2,-,TGTGCCAGCAGCGGAGGGGCCTCTACGGGTGGCTACACCTTC,CASSGGASTGGYTF
-,TRBJ1-5,TRBV6-5,-,TGTGCCAGCAGTTCGAGGCAGAGACAGCCCCAGCATTTT,CASSSRQRQPQHF
-,TRBJ2-1,TRBV11-3,-,TGTGCCAGCAGCTTAGGCCGCGGTAATGAGCAGTTCTTC,CASSLGRGNEQFF
TRBD1,TRBJ2-1,TRBV24-1,-,TGTGCCACCAGTGATTTAAGACAGGGGGCTTTTGGTGAGCAGTTCTTC,CATSDLRQGAFGEQFF
-,TRBJ1-6,TRBV21-1,-,TGTGCCAGCACTCTGACACACGCAAATTCACCCCTCCACTTT,CASTLTHANSPLHF
-,TRBJ2-4,TRBV24-1,-,TGTGCCACCAGTGATTCACAGGGCGCGGGAGCCAAAAACATTCAGTACTTC,CATSDSQGAGAKNIQYF
TRBD2,TRBJ2-3,TRBV9,-,TGTGCCAGCAGCCGTCGGGGGGACACAGATACGCAGTATTTT,CASSRRGDTDTQYF
TRBD2,TRBJ2-1,TRBV3-1/TRBV3-2,-,TGTGCCAGCAGTCGCGGGGGGCCGGGCTACAATGAGCAGTTCTTC,CASSRGGPGYNEQFF
TRBD1,TRBJ1-4,TRBV5-1,-,TGCGCCAGCAGCGTGCAGGGGGCGGGCCCGGGTGAAAAACTGTTTTTT,CASSVQGAGPGEKLFF
-,TRBJ1-2,TRBV7-9,-,TGTGCCAGCAGCCCCTCCTCCTATGGCTACACCTTC,CASSPSSYGYTF
-,TRBJ1-1,TRBV6-1,few,TGTGCCAGCAGTGAACTCGACTCTGGGACTGAAGCTTTCTTT,CASSELDSGTEAFF
TRBD1,TRBJ1-5,TRBV2,-,TGTGCCAGCAGTAGGACAGGAATCGGTCAGCCCCAGCATTTT,CASSRTGIGQPQHF
-,TRBJ2-7,TRBV27,once,TGTGCCAGCAGCCGACGAGGGGAGCAGTACTTC,CASSRRGEQYF
TRBD1,TRBJ2-2,TRBV6-2/TRBV6-3,few,TGTGCCAGCACCCCCGTGGGGGGACAGGGTCGAACGAACACCGGGGAGCTGTTTTTT,CASTPVGGQGRTNTGELFF
TRBD2,TRBJ2-1,TRBV7-9,-,TGTGCCAGCAGCTCAACTAGCGGCTCCTACAATGAGCAGTTCTTC,CASSSTSGSYNEQFF
-,TRBJ1-6,TRBV12-5,-,TGTGCTAGTGGTTTGGAACCGCTCGGGTCACCCCTCCACTTT,CASGLEPLGSPLHF
-,TRBJ2-7,TRBV7-9,-,TGTGCCAGCCAAAAGGGGCTGATCTACGAGCAGTACTTC,CASQKGLIYEQYF
-,TRBJ2-2,TRBV27,few,TGTGCCAGCAGTTTAGGGCGGAGGGCCGGGGAGCTGTTTTTT,CASSLGRRAGELFF